The text below deals with one T cell receptor (beta chain). Its binding antigen is unknown. Qualities for individual bases were not recorded, and no much larger clone is one base off. The cysteine opens and the phenylalanine closes a CDR3 of 15 amino acids. Only CDR3 DNA remains: 45 bases, in frame from the first base. CDR1 and CDR2 (MNHNS, SASEGT) derive from the germline V gene. The trim is 7 bases for V and 0 bases for J, with a gap of 13 bases between the germline ends. This specimen belongs to a study of blood T cell repertoires in COVID-19 (dated by TCRdb to the early 2020s). Context from the whole study: Samples covering the acute and convalescent phases of COVID-19 were provided by collaborators in the United States, Italy and Spain. Where HLA class I and class II types were available, the types were taken from metadata supplied by the sample provider, not from assay-based typing. The sample metadata nearly always contained a de-identified subject ID, COVID-19 status, age in years and sex. The prospective study material was composed of cDNA or gDNA derived from T cells, B-cell-depleted T cells, or PBMCs. Subjects who had been exposed to COVID-19, were actively infected with it, or had recovered from it provided the deeply sampled blood TCRbeta repertoires that made up the dataset. A freely available public database, intended as a resource for researchers studying the immune response to SARS-CoV-2, is where the repertoires were released. The samples were drawn from two sources: the first 160 participants of the ongoing ImmuneRACE study, and 1,200 or so subjects contributed by 6 global collaborators. Here is what the overall study found, with its caveats: Clinical and demographic metadata were provided uncurated, with the amount varying by source and participant.

The immunoSEQ Assay, a bias-controlled multiplex PCR, was used to amplify TCRbeta CDR3 regions from genomic DNA. As for the authors' bioinformatics: The number of nucleated cells in each sample was estimated by amplification of reference gene primers within the assay. To quantify the absolute abundance of each unique TCRbeta CDR3 rearrangement, sequence reads were collapsed and filtered. For each sample, productive Simpson clonality was calculated by taking the square root of Simpson's diversity index across productive rearrangements. TCRdb mirrors the immuneACCESS table, restricted to in-frame sequences. Some clones are absent from its copies; in checked studies, under half trace to an unresolved V gene, and the reason for the others is unknown. D and trimming come from the DNA, and the V and J calls and clone size come from that table. The sample table holds 350,000 or so clones, of which around 89% were seen once. The top ten hold around 7% of the sample.

The collaborating institutions used their own protocols to collect whole blood in K2EDTA tubes. For TCRbeta analysis, collaborator samples were shipped as frozen whole blood, as isolated PBMCs, or as DNA extracted from either sample type. This sequence uses TRBV6-1 and TRBJ2-1, with a weak D call of TRBD2 (6 bases match). This TCR was recovered from a man aged 18 to 29 with active or convalescent COVID-19. Specimen: peripheral blood. CDR3 loop: CASTEAGSSYNEQFF. The nucleotides are TGTGCCAGCACTGAGGCCGGGAGCTCCTACAATGAGCAGTTCTTC.